This T cell receptor (beta chain) was identified in a study of beta chain features in type 1 diabetes (dated by TCRdb to between 2017 and 2018). In the study overall: No differences in mean age, gender distribution, total cell number or subset yield were found between patients and healthy donors. A total of 100 million to 110 million sorted cells were examined across all samples, and a strong correlation was observed between cell number per subset and RNA yield. In the study, TCRB repertoires of sorted circulating CD4+ T cell subsets from recently diagnosed type 1 diabetes patients were compared with those of matched healthy donors. Whereas all 28 donors provided naive and central memory subsets, regulatory and stem cell-like memory subsets were isolated from just 8 patients and about 8 healthy donors. Here is what the overall study found, with its caveats: The naive, central memory and regulatory TCRB repertoires appeared to resemble one another more closely among patients than among healthy donors. Patients with type 1 diabetes made fewer insertions and deleted more nucleotides at VDJ recombination sites, implying thymic rearrangement abnormalities. PCR may preferentially amplify shorter templates, but because patient and control samples were amplified and corrected together, any resulting skew would affect both groups equally. HLA sub-analyses involved small numbers of individuals, so any influence of HLA type on TCRB rearrangement remained unresolved. In all four CD4+ subsets, TCRB CDR3 length was moderately but significantly shorter in type 1 diabetes patients. Sequencing cDNA rather than genomic DNA could over-represent highly expressing activated cells, although activation and CD3 levels did not differ between groups.

The entire amount of isolated RNA was reverse transcribed using the High Capacity cDNA Reverse Transcription Kit, so the sequenced TCRB transcripts were expressed ones. Naive, central memory and regulatory T cell samples underwent deep immunoSEQ sequencing, averaging roughly 3.4 million total reads per sample. Sorted cells were lysed in RLT buffer, and RNA was extracted using DNase-treated RNeasy Micro or Mini kits according to cell number. Each cell subset was processed separately to prevent cross-contamination, with patient and healthy donor samples processed together. TCRB sequences were amplified from cDNA with the immunoSEQ multiplex PCR, producing 87-bp fragments spanning the CDR3 region. Amplicons were sequenced on the Illumina HiSeq platform. Turning to the authors' computational methods: PCR bias was computationally corrected using synthetic template baselines, reads within Hamming distance 2 were collapsed, and singletons that could not be merged were discarded. Reads were aligned against IMGT so that V, D and J genes, CDR3 length and insertions or deletions at six rearrangement sites could be assigned. Within each subset, clonotype counts were normalized to the number of sorted cells before true diversity and Gini coefficients were calculated with the tcR R package. Repertoire sharing was quantified using the overlap coefficient calculated on TCRB nucleotide sequences. Drawn from immuneACCESS, this table holds only the in-frame rearrangements with V and J called that TCRdb kept. Clones are partly lost; checked studies trace under half to an unresolved V gene and leave the rest unexplained. Clone size and V and J calls were adopted from that table, with D and trimming inferred from the DNA. The sample yields around 280,000 clones; roughly 8% were counted once. The ten largest clones take up more than 0.8% of the sample.

Based on the germline V gene, the CDR1 and CDR2 sequences are LGHNA and YSLEER. Counted from cysteine to phenylalanine, this CDR3 has 13 amino acids. Solely the CDR3 DNA is kept, with 39 bases framed from the first base. V sheds 2 bases and J sheds 13 bases, leaving 14 bases between their ends. From each donor, a single peripheral blood sample of about 100 mL on average was drawn into heparinised tubes. Using a panel that included CD45RO, CCR7, CD25, CD127, CD95 and CD27, naive, central memory, regulatory and stem cell-like memory CD4+ T cells were sorted on a BD FACSAria II. A purity above 98% was achieved for all sorted populations. PBMCs were isolated right away by Lymphoprep density gradient centrifugation and were stained directly, without culture. So that batch effects would be minimized, each experiment stained and sorted samples in pairs, pairing one healthy donor with one patient. A word on this clone: The specificity of this receptor is unknown. Per-nucleotide qualities are absent, and no much larger clonotype sits a single base away.

The sequence derives from a woman aged 18-35 years in good health. This sequence uses TRBV4-3 and TRBJ2-2; the D gene is not confidently resolved. Sequenced input: central memory CD4+ T cells from blood. The sequence in DNA is TGCGCCAGCAGCCAAAACATGGCCCCAGGGCTGTTTTTT. Translation gives CASSQNMAPGLFF.